Shown below are 9 T cell receptor beta chains from a single sample sequenced in a study of shared clonotypes between healthy human individuals. The assay was immunoSEQ multiplex PCR, and TCRdb's table has in-frame clones only and misses some. Here the sample spans a few hundred thousand clones, about 69% being singletons. Input material: memory CD4+ T cells sorted from blood. Regarding subset: CD45RA-negative fraction. The source of these receptors is a man aged 30 to 39 in good health.

Notes on this clone: With a far larger clone one base away, a read error is the likely cause. The chain uses TRBV7-9 and TRBJ2-5; D unclear. CDR1 and CDR2 (germline): SEHNR, FQNEAQ (reference sequence). Trimming left V 3 bases short and J 0 bases short, with 2 bases between. CDR3 length: 12 residues. The CDR3 is CASSLDQETQYF. The CDR3 nucleotides are TGTGCCAGCAGCTTGGACCAAGAGACCCAGTACTTC.

The chain employs TRBV28 and TRBJ2-5, with 8 bases that match TRBD2. The CDR3 has 14 residues. Trimming removed 5 bases from V and 5 bases from J; junction bases left unmatched: 7. Per germline, CDR1 MDHEN and CDR2 SYDVKM. This CDR3 is CASSRGGARETQYF. DNA for the CDR3: TGTGCCAGCAGTCGGGGGGGGGCTAGGGAGACCCAGTACTTC.

This clone counts as medium-sized (0.01 to 0.1%). The rearrangement joins TRBV5-6 to TRBJ2-1, with TRBD2 matching 8 bases. The CDR3 length is 16 residues. V shed 1 base and J 0 bases; nucleotides not matched to a gene: 3. Germline CDR1 SGHDT, CDR2 YYEEEE. CDR3 nucleotides: TGTGCCAGCAGCTTGTTTGGGACTAGCTCCTACAATGAGCAGTTCTTC. Translating it yields CASSLFGTSSYNEQFF.

V usage is TRBV5-6 and J usage is TRBJ2-1, with TRBD1 identical over 9 bases. The V and J ends lost 2 bases and 8 bases, in that order; junction bases with no gene match: 8. This CDR3 region has 15 residues. The germline CDR1 and CDR2 sequences are SGHDT and YYEEEE. CDR3 in amino acids: CASSLRGTGSYEQFF. CDR3 nucleotides: TGTGCCAGCAGCTTAAGGGGGACAGGGTCTTATGAGCAGTTCTTC.

The rearrangement links TRBV18 to TRBJ1-5; possibly TRBD1 for D (6 bases). The CDR3 extends over 16 amino acids. CDR1 KGHSH and CDR2 LQKENI come from the germline V gene. Between the trimmed V and J ends, which lost 2 bases and 1 base, there was a span of 12 bases. The CDR3 nucleotides read TGTGCCAGCTCACCAAAGGGGGAAGGGAGCAATCAGCCCCAGCATTTT. This gives the protein CASSPKGEGSNQPQHF. Filled out from reference TRBV18 and TRBJ1-5, the complete variable domain reads NAGVMQNPRHLVRRRGQEARLRCSPMKGHSHVYWYRQLPEEGLKFMVYLQKENIIDESGMPKERFSAEFPKEGPSILRIQQVVRGDSAAYFCASSPKGEGSNQPQHFGDGTRLSIL.

J is TRBJ2-1 and V is TRBV10-3; tentatively, D is TRBD1 or TRBD2 (5 bases each). Per the germline V gene, CDR1 is ENHRY and CDR2 is SYGVKD. Trimming cost V 2 bases and J 2 bases, with 7 bases left between them. The CDR3 extends over 14 amino acids. The CDR3 protein is CAISEGGTYNEQFF. The CDR3 nucleotides are TGTGCCATCAGTGAGGGGGGAACCTACAATGAGCAGTTCTTC.

This clone showed up just once. V and J are TRBV9 and TRBJ2-1; D unresolved. This CDR3 is built from 12 residues. CDR1 is SGDLS, CDR2 YYNGEE, per germline. Trimming pared 5 bases from V and 13 bases from J, leaving 16 bases between. The CDR3 loop is CASSLVGTNQFF. Here the CDR3 DNA reads TGTGCCAGCAGTCTAGTGGGTACTAACCAGTTCTTC.

V usage is TRBV30 and J usage is TRBJ1-3; D is ambiguous. The V gene's germline CDR1 is GTSNPN and CDR2 SVGIG (reference sequence). V was cut by 5 bases and J by 0 bases, with 11 bases left in between. This CDR3 has 14 amino acids. The CDR3 DNA is TGTGCCTGGGGTGGTGGTGGCTCTGGAAACACCATATATTTT. Translating it yields CAWGGGGSGNTIYF.

This chain joins TRBV19 and TRBJ2-2, with a weak D call TRBD2 (6 bases). Trimming shortened V by 5 bases and J by 5 bases, and 18 bases separated the two germline ends. The CDR3 runs to 16 residues. Germline CDR1 LNHDA, CDR2 SQIVND (reference sequence). The CDR3, as DNA: TGTGCCAGTAGTCCCGTTCTAGGTGCGGGAACCGGGGAGCTGTTTTTT. Its protein product is CASSPVLGAGTGELFF.